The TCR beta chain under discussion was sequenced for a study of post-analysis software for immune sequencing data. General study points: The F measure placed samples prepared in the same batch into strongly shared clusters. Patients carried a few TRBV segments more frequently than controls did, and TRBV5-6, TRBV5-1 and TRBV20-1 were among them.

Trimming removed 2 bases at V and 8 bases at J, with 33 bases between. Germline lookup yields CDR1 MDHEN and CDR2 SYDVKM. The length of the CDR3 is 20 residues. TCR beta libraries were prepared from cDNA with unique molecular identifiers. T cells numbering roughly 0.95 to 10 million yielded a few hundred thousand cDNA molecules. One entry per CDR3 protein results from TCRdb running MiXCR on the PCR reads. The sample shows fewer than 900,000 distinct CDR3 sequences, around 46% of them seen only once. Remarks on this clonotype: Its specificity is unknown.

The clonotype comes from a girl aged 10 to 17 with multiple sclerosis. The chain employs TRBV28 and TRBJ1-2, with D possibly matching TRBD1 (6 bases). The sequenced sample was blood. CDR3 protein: CASSLMGGRPRNLTGGGYTF. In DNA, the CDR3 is TGTGCCAGCAGTTTAATGGGGGGCCGACCCCGAAATCTGACTGGGGGAGGCTACACCTTC.